This T cell receptor (beta chain) was observed in a study of ipilimumab plus nivolumab after autologous stem cell transplantation. Study at large: The myeloma cohort included high-risk transplant-naive patients and patients relapsing within 3 years of a first autologous transplant.

Checkpoint therapy with ipilimumab 1 mg/kg began 14 to 28 days after transplant. Patients got 3 mg/kg IV nivolumab weeks 1, 4, 7, 10, then biweekly through week 26. Study-wide findings and caveats: TCR repertoire, Treg phenotype and gut microbiota reportedly support more study of this approach.

This clone appeared once. Its antigen remains unknown. Profiling relied on immunoSEQ multiplex PCR, and the TCRdb table lists in-frame clones only, not all of them. The profile shows 1,500 to 2,000 clones, around 81% of them singletons. The source was PBMCs, collected in a trial of ipilimumab plus nivolumab as post-transplant consolidation. The TCR was taken from a female donor with multiple myeloma.

DNA of the CDR3: TGTGCCAGCAGCCGCGAGGGACTAGCGGGAGGTTACACAGATACGCAGTATTTT. It translates to CASSREGLAGGYTDTQYF. The chain recombines TRBV5-6 with TRBJ2-3; the match to TRBD2 covers 15 bases. Per germline, CDR1 SGHDT and CDR2 YYEEEE. The CDR3 sequence is 18 residues long. After removal of 4 bases from V and 2 bases from J, the junction contained 8 bases not matched to a gene. The full variable domain, with the rest looked up from reference TRBV5-6 and TRBJ2-3, is DAGVTQSPTHLIKTRGQQVTLRCSPKSGHDTVSWYQQALGQGPQFIFQYYEEEERQRGNFPDRFSGHQFPNYSSELNVNALLLGDSALYLCASSREGLAGGYTDTQYFGPGTRLTVL.